The clone carrying this T cell receptor beta chain was picked up a small number of times. Gene names are the mouse ones. The sequenced fragment ends 1 residue before the CDR3 boundary, so the rest is inferred from the germline J gene. This record comes from a study of tissue T cells after allogeneic stem cell transplantation. The time point is: mouse harvest day 14 after allogeneic transplant. Each mouse received 10^7 T-cell-depleted marrow cells plus 10^6 splenic CD5+ T cells by tail vein. B6 (H2b) cells into BALB/c (H2d) mice; tissues taken at day 7 or 14. TCRbeta CDR3 was sequenced at survey depth with template counts. Produced via immunoSEQ multiplex PCR; TCRdb's table is partial and in-frame only. The sample carries over 950 clones, 35% to 50% recorded once. The germline V gene has CDR1 SNHLY and CDR2 FYNGKV (reference sequence). The CDR3 totals 14 residues. Trimming left V 3 bases short and J 0 bases short, with 9 bases between.

The V and J genes are TRBV3 and TRBJ2-7; D not resolved. The TCR sequence derives from a female BALB/c mouse given C57BL/6 T cells with graft-versus-host disease after an allogeneic hematopoietic cell transplant. The specimen sequenced was liver tissue. This chain's CDR3 is CASSLRQFSYEQYF. Incomplete CDR3 DNA: TGTGCCAGCAGCTTGAGGCAATTCTCCTATGAACAGTAC.